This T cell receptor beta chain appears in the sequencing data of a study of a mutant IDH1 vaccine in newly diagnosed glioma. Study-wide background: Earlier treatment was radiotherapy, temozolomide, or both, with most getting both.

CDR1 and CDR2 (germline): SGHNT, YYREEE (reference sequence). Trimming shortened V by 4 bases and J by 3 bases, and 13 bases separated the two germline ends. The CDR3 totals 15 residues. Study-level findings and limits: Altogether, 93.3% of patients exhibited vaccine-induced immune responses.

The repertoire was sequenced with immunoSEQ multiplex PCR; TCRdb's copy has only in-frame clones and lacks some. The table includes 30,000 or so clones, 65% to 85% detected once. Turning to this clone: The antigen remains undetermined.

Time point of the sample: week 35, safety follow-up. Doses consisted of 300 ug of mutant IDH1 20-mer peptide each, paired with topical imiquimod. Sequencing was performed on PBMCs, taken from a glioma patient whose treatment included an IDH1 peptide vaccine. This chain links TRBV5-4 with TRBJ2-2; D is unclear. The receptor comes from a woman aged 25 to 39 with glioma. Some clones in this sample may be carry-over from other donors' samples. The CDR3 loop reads CASSPLGPYTGELFF. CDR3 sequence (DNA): TGTGCCAGCAGCCCGTTAGGGCCGTACACCGGGGAGCTGTTTTTT.